The 4 T cell receptor beta chains below were found in one sample sequenced in a study of T-cell reconstitution after alpha-beta-depleted transplantation in children. The TCRbeta library incorporated unique molecular identifiers. In TCRdb, the PCR reads were re-called with MiXCR into one record per CDR3 protein. The sample shows approximately 210,000 distinct CDR3 sequences, 17% of them seen only once. The material sequenced was PBMCs, mostly from graft donor cells, taken 360 days after TCRalphabeta/CD19-depleted stem cell transplant. These receptors came from a male patient aged 2 to 10 who had a stem cell transplant for acute lymphoblastic leukemia, so the T cells may come from the graft donor.

This chain uses TRBV7-6 with TRBJ2-3; perhaps TRBD1 as D (6 bases). This CDR3 has 15 residues. The V gene lost 5 bases and the J gene lost 5 bases, with 17 bases spanning the gap. The germline V gene has CDR1 SGHVS and CDR2 FNYEAQ. The chain's CDR3 is CASSDTPQGIDTQYF. In DNA, the CDR3 is TGTGCCAGCAGCGATACTCCGCAGGGGATAGATACGCAGTATTTT. Combining the CDR3 with reference TRBV7-6 and TRBJ2-3 gives the whole variable domain GAGVSQSPRYKVTKRGQDVALRCDPISGHVSLYWYRQALGQGPEFLTYFNYEAQQDKSGLPNDRFSAERPEGSISTLTIQRTEQRDSAMYRCASSDTPQGIDTQYFGPGTRLTVL.

This clonotype has a handful of counts. CDR3 sequence (DNA): TGTGCCATCAGTGAATCGACAGGGGCCTACGAGCAGTACTTC. Protein: CAISESTGAYEQYF. The genes are TRBV10-3 and TRBJ2-7; 8 positions match TRBD1. Germline V gene lookup returns CDR1 ENHRY and CDR2 SYGVKD. V was pared by 3 bases and J by 2 bases, with 3 bases of the junction left unmatched. CDR3 length: 14 amino acids.

The CDR3 sequence: CAISEAYGGRYEQYF. CDR3 nucleotides: TGTGCCATCAGTGAGGCGTATGGGGGGCGTTACGAGCAGTACTTC. This rearrangement joins TRBV10-3 to TRBJ2-7; either TRBD1 or TRBD2 may fit D (6 bases each). Between the trimmed V and J ends, which lost 2 bases and 4 bases, there was a span of 15 bases. This CDR3 is 15 amino acids long. Germline CDR1 reads ENHRY; CDR2 reads SYGVKD.

This clonotype has more than one count but fewer than ten. The chain is built from TRBV6-1 and TRBJ2-5; perhaps TRBD1 as D (5 bases). V shed 7 bases and J shed 0 bases, with 12 bases lying between them. This CDR3 region has 14 residues. Germline V lookup: CDR1 MNHNS, CDR2 SASEGT. The CDR3 nucleotides are TGTGCCAGCACCCCGACAGCTTACCAAGAGACCCAGTACTTC. Its translation is CASTPTAYQETQYF.